Each of the 28 T cell receptor beta chains below was sequenced from the same sample in a study of shared clonotypes between healthy human individuals. Clones were read by immunoSEQ multiplex PCR, and TCRdb kept only the in-frame ones, dropping some. The sample consists of some 2.1 million clones, roughly 95% of them appearing once. Naive CD8 cells, CD45RO-negative and positively selected for CCR7, excluded terminally differentiated effector memory CD45RA+ cells. The sample taken for sequencing was naive CD8+ T cells from PBMCs. The receptors derive from a man between 18 and 35 years old in good health. Some clones in this sample may be carry-over from other donors' samples.

The chain recombines TRBV7-2 with TRBJ2-1; TRBD2 is a possible D gene (6 bases). CDR1 is SGHTA and CDR2 is FQGNSA in the germline V gene. CDR3 size: 15 residues. The V end was cut by 4 bases, the J end by 8 bases, with 18 bases between. CDR3 sequence: CASSSRVGGVYEQFF. For the CDR3, the DNA is TGTGCCAGCAGCTCTAGGGTGGGAGGAGTATATGAGCAGTTCTTC.

The chain has TRBV5-1 and TRBJ2-1; TRBD2 agrees at 8 bases. Germline V gives CDR1 SGHRS, CDR2 YFSETQ. The CDR3 sequence is 16 residues long. V gave up 0 bases and J gave up 7 bases; unmatched junction bases: 9. CDR3 amino acids: CASSLVGAGGGNEQFF. CDR3 nucleotide sequence: TGCGCCAGCAGCTTGGTCGGGGCGGGAGGTGGGAATGAGCAGTTCTTC.

In regard to this clone: This specimen includes other DNA sequences encoding the same CDR3. The chain couples TRBV4-1 to TRBJ1-2; the match to TRBD1 covers 9 bases. CDR3 length: 13 residues. V lost 3 bases, J lost 4 bases, and 0 bases stayed unmatched. The germline gives CDR1 MGHRA, CDR2 YSYEKL. The CDR3 DNA reads as TGCGCCAGCAGCCAGGGACAGGGCTATGGCTACACCTTC. Its protein is CASSQGQGYGYTF.

CDR3 sequence reads: CASSSGTGGANYGYTF. CDR3 bases: TGTGCCAGCAGCTCGGGGACAGGGGGCGCCAACTATGGCTACACCTTC. The chain has TRBV5-6 and TRBJ1-2; 12 bases line up with TRBD1. With 3 bases clipped from V and 2 bases from J, the junction kept 5 bases outside the gene matches. Germline CDR1 reads SGHDT; CDR2 reads YYEEEE. This CDR3 region has 16 residues.

The chain combines TRBV30 with TRBJ2-3; D is ambiguous. Germline CDR1 is GTSNPN and CDR2 is SVGIG (reference sequence). The CDR3 extends over 12 amino acids. Trimming took 2 bases from V and 14 from J, leaving 17 bases between them. CDR3 amino acids: CAWSLTYREWYF. CDR3 DNA sequence: TGTGCCTGGAGTTTAACCTACCGCGAATGGTATTTT.

The rearrangement joins TRBV4-1 to TRBJ2-2; TRBD2 matches at 8 bases. Trimming cost V 2 bases and J 6 bases; bases outside gene matches: 8. CDR3 length equals 16 residues. CDR1 and CDR2 (germline): MGHRA, YSYEKL. CDR3 sequence reads: CASSQSGSLRPGELFF. The CDR3 nucleotides read TGCGCCAGCAGCCAAAGCGGGAGTTTACGCCCCGGGGAGCTGTTTTTT.

The rearrangement uses TRBV4-2 and TRBJ2-1, with 15 bases matching TRBD2. The CDR3 totals 15 residues. The V gene end was trimmed by 7 bases and the J gene end by 8 bases; junction bases not matched to a gene: 6. Germline lookup yields CDR1 LGHNA and CDR2 YNFKEQ. The CDR3, as DNA: TGTGCCAGCAAGAGGACTAGCGGGAGGGTCGATGAGCAGTTCTTC. Protein product: CASKRTSGRVDEQFF.

The chain uses TRBV29-1 and TRBJ2-5, with a possible D match to TRBD1 (5 bases). V lost 0 bases to trimming and J lost 4 bases, with 15 bases between them. Germline lookup yields CDR1 SQVTM and CDR2 ANQGSEA. CDR3 length: 15 amino acids. DNA for the CDR3: TGCAGCGTTGAAGAAACTGGCAGGGTAGGAGAGACCCAGTACTTC. This gives the protein CSVEETGRVGETQYF.

The J gene is TRBJ2-5, the V gene TRBV28, with D possibly matching TRBD1 (6 bases). The CDR3 spans 14 residues. From germline, CDR1 is MDHEN and CDR2 SYDVKM. Trimming took off 3 bases at V and 5 bases at J, with 13 bases between the two ends. The DNA of the CDR3 is TGTGCCAGCAGTTTTTACAGGGTTCGGGAGACCCAGTACTTC. Protein product: CASSFYRVRETQYF.

This clone was counted once. The chain employs TRBV5-1 and TRBJ1-1; 9 nucleotides align to TRBD1. The CDR3 has 17 residues. The germline gives CDR1 SGHRS, CDR2 YFSETQ. V gave up 0 bases and J gave up 4 bases; unmatched junction bases: 10. For the CDR3, the DNA is TGCGCCAGCAGCTTGGCCACAGGGGGCGCCTGGGGCACTGAAGCTTTCTTT. This gives the protein CASSLATGGAWGTEAFF. The variable domain in full, with the rest retrieved from reference TRBV5-1 and TRBJ1-1, is KAGVTQTPRYLIKTRGQQVTLSCSPISGHRSVSWYQQTPGQGLQFLFEYFSETQRNKGNFPGRFSGRQFSNSRSEMNVSTLELGDSALYLCASSLATGGAWGTEAFFGQGTRLTVV.

The J gene is TRBJ2-1, the V gene TRBV27; possibly TRBD1 for D (6 bases). The V and J ends lost 4 bases and 7 bases respectively, with 14 bases between them. Germline V gene data show CDR1 as MNHEY and CDR2 as SMNVEV (reference sequence). There are 14 residues in the CDR3. The CDR3 reads CASSSQGKGNEQFF. DNA for the CDR3: TGTGCCAGCAGTTCCCAGGGGAAGGGGAATGAGCAGTTCTTC.

The chain combines TRBV5-4 with TRBJ2-1; tentatively, D is TRBD2 (7 bases). The CDR3 loop spans 14 amino acids. The germline CDR1 and CDR2 sequences are SGHNT and YYREEE (reference sequence). Trimming shortened V by 4 bases and J by 4 bases, and 12 bases separated the two germline ends. The CDR3, as DNA: TGTGCCAGCAGCGGAGGGGGGGCTTACAATGAGCAGTTCTTC. This encodes CASSGGGAYNEQFF.

This rearrangement joins TRBV5-6 to TRBJ2-7, with 9 bases that match TRBD1. There are 14 residues in the CDR3. In germline, CDR1 is SGHDT, CDR2 YYEEEE. J gave up 6 bases and V 2 bases, and 6 bases lay outside the gene matches. The CDR3 spells CASSFRDRVFEQYF. The DNA of the CDR3 is TGTGCCAGCAGCTTCCGGGACAGGGTCTTCGAGCAGTACTTC. The whole variable domain, remainder taken from reference TRBV5-6 and TRBJ2-7, is DAGVTQSPTHLIKTRGQQVTLRCSPKSGHDTVSWYQQALGQGPQFIFQYYEEEERQRGNFPDRFSGHQFPNYSSELNVNALLLGDSALYLCASSFRDRVFEQYFGPGTRLTVT.

The V gene is TRBV27, the J gene TRBJ1-1; D call uncertain. V lost 2 bases and J 5 bases, leaving 9 bases between the germline ends. Germline V CDR1 and CDR2: MNHEY, SMNVEV (reference sequence). The CDR3 has 13 residues. In nucleotides, the CDR3 is TGTGCCAGCAGTTTAGTAGCGGGGACTGAAGCTTTCTTT. Translation: CASSLVAGTEAFF.

J is TRBJ2-1 and V is TRBV29-1; D unresolved. Per the germline V gene, CDR1 is SQVTM and CDR2 is ANQGSEA. Trimming pared 4 bases from V and 6 bases from J, leaving 16 bases between. This CDR3 region has 14 residues. CDR3 amino acids: CSVGVTSLFNEQFF. The CDR3 coding sequence is TGCAGCGTTGGTGTGACTTCCCTCTTCAATGAGCAGTTCTTC.

The chain couples TRBV7-6 to TRBJ2-3, with 7 bases matching TRBD2. The V gene's germline CDR1 is SGHVS and CDR2 FNYEAQ. J gave up 1 base and V 8 bases, and 6 bases lay outside the gene matches. The CDR3 spans 14 residues. CDR3 sequence reads: CASVEAGGTDTQYF. CDR3 nucleotide sequence: TGTGCCAGCGTTGAGGCGGGAGGCACAGATACGCAGTATTTT.

This clone occurred once. The chain links TRBV27 to TRBJ1-5; the D is unclear. V dropped 5 bases and J dropped 4 bases, with 15 bases sitting between them. The length of the CDR3 is 15 residues. The germline V gene encodes CDR1 MNHEY and CDR2 SMNVEV (reference sequence). The CDR3 DNA is TGTGCCAGCAGTCCCGTAGGGCAGTGGAATCAGCCCCAGCATTTT. Amino acids: CASSPVGQWNQPQHF.

The rearrangement joins TRBV15 to TRBJ2-7; TRBD2 agrees at 10 bases. Germline V gene lookup returns CDR1 LNHNV and CDR2 YYDKDF (reference sequence). V lost 0 bases and J lost 3; bases outside the gene matches: 14. CDR3 length: 19 amino acids. The CDR3 DNA reads TGTGCCACCAGCAGAGAACGACTAGCGGGCGACGGACGCAACTACGAGCAGTACTTC. It specifies CATSRERLAGDGRNYEQYF.

The V call is TRBV25-1, the J call TRBJ2-1; D remains ambiguous. This CDR3 is built from 13 residues. The germline gives CDR1 MGHDK, CDR2 SYGVNS. Between the trimmed V and J ends, which lost 2 bases and 4 bases, there was a span of 6 bases. The CDR3 loop reads CASSEGGYNEQFF. CDR3 DNA sequence: TGTGCCAGCAGTGAAGGCGGTTACAATGAGCAGTTCTTC.

The gene calls are TRBV30 and TRBJ2-5; 15 nucleotides agree with TRBD2. Germline V gene lookup returns CDR1 GTSNPN and CDR2 SVGIG (reference sequence). With 1 base clipped from V and 5 bases from J, the junction kept 5 bases outside the gene matches. CDR3 size: 16 residues. The CDR3 region is CAWSAGLAGGGETQYF. CDR3 nucleotide sequence: TGTGCCTGGAGTGCCGGACTAGCGGGAGGGGGGGAGACCCAGTACTTC. The whole variable domain, filled in from reference TRBV30 and TRBJ2-5, reads SQTIHQWPATLVQPVGSPLSLECTVEGTSNPNLYWYRQAAGRGLQLLFYSVGIGQISSEVPQNLSASRPQDRQFILSSKKLLLSDSGFYLCAWSAGLAGGGETQYFGPGTRLLVL.

The chain uses TRBV5-3 and TRBJ2-7; D is uncertain. TRBV5-3 is known as an ORF, though its function is uncertain. The CDR3 has 11 residues. V was cut by 4 bases and J by 6 bases, with 8 bases left in between. CDR3 amino acids: CARSANLEQYF. In DNA, the CDR3 is TGTGCCAGAAGCGCGAACCTCGAGCAGTACTTC.

The rearrangement uses TRBV15 and TRBJ2-5; unclear D gene. Germline values: CDR1 LNHNV, CDR2 YYDKDF (reference sequence). The CDR3 has 13 amino acids. Deletions cut 0 bases from V and 5 bases from J, with 7 bases between. The DNA of the CDR3 is TGTGCCACCAGCAGAGACTCGAGGGAGACCCAGTACTTC. Residues: CATSRDSRETQYF.

V gene TRBV19 combines with J gene TRBJ2-3; 8 positions agree with TRBD1. J lost 3 bases, V lost 8 bases, and 7 bases had no gene match. This CDR3 comprises 14 residues. In germline, CDR1 is LNHDA, CDR2 SQIVND (reference sequence). CDR3 sequence reads: CASGRDRRTDTQYF. CDR3 DNA sequence: TGTGCCAGTGGAAGGGACAGGCGGACAGATACGCAGTATTTT.

The rearrangement joins TRBV30 to TRBJ2-7; TRBD2 matches 10 bases. The CDR3 loop spans 17 amino acids. J lost 5 bases, V lost 0 bases, and 13 bases had no gene match. Germline loops: CDR1 GTSNPN, CDR2 SVGIG (reference sequence). The CDR3: CAWSVRFLSGRADEQYF. CDR3 nucleotide sequence: TGTGCCTGGAGTGTACGCTTTCTCAGCGGGAGGGCCGACGAGCAGTACTTC.

This clone is a singleton in its sample. The CDR3 DNA follows: TGTGCCAGCAGCTCCTGGACGGCCTCCTACGAGCAGTACTTC. Protein: CASSSWTASYEQYF. This chain links TRBV13 with TRBJ2-7; no reliable D call. V was trimmed by 4 bases and J by 0 bases, leaving 10 bases between them. CDR1 is PRHDT and CDR2 is FYEKMQ in the germline V gene (reference sequence). The CDR3 runs 14 residues.

In the case of this clone: Other DNA sequences of this sample code for an identical CDR3. CDR3 amino acids: CASTRTGGGEKLFF. The CDR3 bases are TGTGCCAGCACCAGGACGGGGGGCGGTGAAAAACTGTTTTTT. This chain connects TRBV27 to TRBJ1-4; tentative D call: TRBD1 (6 bases). Trimming stripped 7 bases from V and 7 bases from J, with 16 bases between. Germline V gives CDR1 MNHEY, CDR2 SMNVEV (reference sequence). CDR3 length equals 14 residues.

V is TRBV7-9 and J is TRBJ2-1; TRBD2 might be the D (6 bases). CDR3 length: 18 residues. CDR1 and CDR2 (germline): SEHNR, FQNEAQ (reference sequence). Trimming took off 5 bases at V and 6 bases at J, with 26 bases between the two ends. CDR3 amino acids: CASSGSLGRLLRGNEQFF. As DNA, the CDR3 is TGTGCCAGCAGCGGATCACTAGGGAGGCTTTTAAGGGGCAATGAGCAGTTCTTC.

A single count supports this clone. V is TRBV7-9 and J is TRBJ1-5, with D unclear. The CDR3 sequence is 12 residues long. Trimming cost V 5 bases and J 10 bases, with 12 bases left between them. Germline V gene sequence: CDR1 SEHNR, CDR2 FQNEAQ (reference sequence). Here the CDR3 reads CASSPLGGPQHF. DNA for the CDR3: TGTGCCAGCAGCCCCCTGGGCGGCCCCCAGCATTTT.